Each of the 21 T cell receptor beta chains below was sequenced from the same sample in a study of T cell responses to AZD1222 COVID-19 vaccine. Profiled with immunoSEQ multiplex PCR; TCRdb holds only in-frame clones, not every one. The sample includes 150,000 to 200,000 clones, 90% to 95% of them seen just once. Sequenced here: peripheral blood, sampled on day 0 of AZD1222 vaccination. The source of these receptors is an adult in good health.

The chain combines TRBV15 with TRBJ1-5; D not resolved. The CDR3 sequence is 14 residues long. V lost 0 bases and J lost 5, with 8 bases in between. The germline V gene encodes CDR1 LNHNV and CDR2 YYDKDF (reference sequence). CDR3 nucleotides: TGTGCCACCAGCAGAGAGGACGGCTATCAGCCCCAGCATTTT. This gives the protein CATSREDGYQPQHF.

The CDR3 protein is CASSQRSSGGPGELFF. DNA of the CDR3: TGTGCCAGCAGTCAGCGGTCTTCCGGCGGACCCGGGGAGCTGTTTTTT. The chain has TRBV3-1 (or the pseudogene TRBV3-2) and TRBJ2-2, with D perhaps TRBD2 (5 bases). V lost 6 bases and J 6 bases, leaving 20 bases between the germline ends. Germline CDR1 is LGHDT and CDR2 is YNNKEL (reference sequence). CDR3 size: 16 residues.

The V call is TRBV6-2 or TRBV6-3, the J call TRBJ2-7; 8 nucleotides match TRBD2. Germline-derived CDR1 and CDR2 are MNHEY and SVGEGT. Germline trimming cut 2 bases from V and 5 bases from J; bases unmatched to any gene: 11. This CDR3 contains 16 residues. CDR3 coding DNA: TGTGCCAGCAGTTACCCAGTGAAGCGGGAGCAGCACGAGCAGTACTTC. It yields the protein CASSYPVKREQHEQYF.

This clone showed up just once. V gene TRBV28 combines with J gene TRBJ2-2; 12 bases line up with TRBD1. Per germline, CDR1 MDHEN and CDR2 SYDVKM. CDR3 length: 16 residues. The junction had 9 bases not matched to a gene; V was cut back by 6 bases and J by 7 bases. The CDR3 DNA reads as TGTGCCAGCAGGATACCGGGACAGGGGGCAAACGGGGAGCTGTTTTTT. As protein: CASRIPGQGANGELFF.

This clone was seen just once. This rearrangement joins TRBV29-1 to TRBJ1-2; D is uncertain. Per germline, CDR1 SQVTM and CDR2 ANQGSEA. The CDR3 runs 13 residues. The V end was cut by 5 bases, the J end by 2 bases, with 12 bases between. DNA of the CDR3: TGCAGCGTTAAACCCCCCCCCAACTATGGCTACACCTTC. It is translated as CSVKPPPNYGYTF.

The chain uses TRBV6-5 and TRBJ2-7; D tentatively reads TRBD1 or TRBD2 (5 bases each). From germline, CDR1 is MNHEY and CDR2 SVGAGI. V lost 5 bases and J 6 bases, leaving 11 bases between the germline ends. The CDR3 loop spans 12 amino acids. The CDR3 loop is CASSNPRGEQYF. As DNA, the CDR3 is TGTGCCAGCAGTAACCCGAGGGGCGAGCAGTACTTC.

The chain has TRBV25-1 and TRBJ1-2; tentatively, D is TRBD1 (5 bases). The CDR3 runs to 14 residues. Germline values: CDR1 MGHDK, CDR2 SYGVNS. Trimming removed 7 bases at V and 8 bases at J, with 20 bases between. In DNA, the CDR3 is TGTGCCAGCATGGGGGGGTGGCAGGGTTACGGCTACACCTTC. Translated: CASMGGWQGYGYTF.

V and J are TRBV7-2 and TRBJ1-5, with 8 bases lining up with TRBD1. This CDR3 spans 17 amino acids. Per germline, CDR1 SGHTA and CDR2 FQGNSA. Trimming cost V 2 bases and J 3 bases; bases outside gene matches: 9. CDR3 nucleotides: TGTGCCAGCAGCTTATTCGTGACAGGGGAAAACAATCAGCCCCAGCATTTT. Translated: CASSLFVTGENNQPQHF.

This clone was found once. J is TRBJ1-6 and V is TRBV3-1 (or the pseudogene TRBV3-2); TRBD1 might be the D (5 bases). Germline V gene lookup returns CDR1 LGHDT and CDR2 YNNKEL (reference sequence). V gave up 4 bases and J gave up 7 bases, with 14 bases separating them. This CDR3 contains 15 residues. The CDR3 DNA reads TGTGCCAGCAGCCGAGGACAAAAGATAAATTCACCCCTCCACTTT. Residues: CASSRGQKINSPLHF.

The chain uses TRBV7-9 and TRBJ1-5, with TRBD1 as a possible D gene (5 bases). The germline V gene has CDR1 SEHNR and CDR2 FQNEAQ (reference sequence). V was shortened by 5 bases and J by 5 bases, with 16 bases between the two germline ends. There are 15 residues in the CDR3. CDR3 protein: CASSHGAGWYQPQHF. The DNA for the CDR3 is TGTGCCAGCAGCCACGGGGCAGGGTGGTATCAGCCCCAGCATTTT. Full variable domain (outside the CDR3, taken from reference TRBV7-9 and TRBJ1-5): DTGVSQNPRHKITKRGQNVTFRCDPISEHNRLYWYRQTLGQGPEFLTYFQNEAQLEKSRLLSDRFSAERPKGSFSTLEIQRTEQGDSAMYLCASSHGAGWYQPQHFGDGTRLSIL.

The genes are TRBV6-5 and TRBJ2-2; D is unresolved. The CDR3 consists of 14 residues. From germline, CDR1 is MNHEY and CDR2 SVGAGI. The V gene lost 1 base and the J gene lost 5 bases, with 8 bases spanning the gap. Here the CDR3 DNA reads TGTGCCAGCAGTTACTTACCCTCGACCGGGGAGCTGTTTTTT. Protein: CASSYLPSTGELFF.

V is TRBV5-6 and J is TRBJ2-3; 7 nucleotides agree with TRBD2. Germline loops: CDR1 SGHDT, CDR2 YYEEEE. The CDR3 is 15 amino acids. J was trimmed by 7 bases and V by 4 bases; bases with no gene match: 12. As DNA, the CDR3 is TGTGCCAGCAGCGATCGGGGGGTTAAACTGAATACGCAGTATTTT. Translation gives CASSDRGVKLNTQYF. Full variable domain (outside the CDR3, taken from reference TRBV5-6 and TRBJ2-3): DAGVTQSPTHLIKTRGQQVTLRCSPKSGHDTVSWYQQALGQGPQFIFQYYEEEERQRGNFPDRFSGHQFPNYSSELNVNALLLGDSALYLCASSDRGVKLNTQYFGPGTRLTVL.

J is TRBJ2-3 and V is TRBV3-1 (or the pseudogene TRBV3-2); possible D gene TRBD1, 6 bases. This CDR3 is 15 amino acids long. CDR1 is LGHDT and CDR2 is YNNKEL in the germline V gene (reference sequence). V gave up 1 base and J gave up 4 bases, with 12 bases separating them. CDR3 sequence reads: CASSQGGRRADTQYF. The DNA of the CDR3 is TGTGCCAGCAGCCAAGGGGGGCGCAGGGCAGATACGCAGTATTTT.

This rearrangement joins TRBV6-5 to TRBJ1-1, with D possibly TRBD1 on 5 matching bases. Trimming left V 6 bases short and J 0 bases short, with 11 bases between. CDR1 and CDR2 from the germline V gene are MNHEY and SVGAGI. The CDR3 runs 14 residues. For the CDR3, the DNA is TGTGCCAGCAGGGACATGTTGGTGAACACTGAAGCTTTCTTT. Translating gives CASRDMLVNTEAFF.

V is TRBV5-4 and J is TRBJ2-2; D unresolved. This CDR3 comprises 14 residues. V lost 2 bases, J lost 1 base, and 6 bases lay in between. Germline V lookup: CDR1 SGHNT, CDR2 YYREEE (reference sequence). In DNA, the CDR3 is TGTGCCAGCAGCTTAGGGCAGAACACCGGGGAGCTGTTTTTT. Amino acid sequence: CASSLGQNTGELFF.

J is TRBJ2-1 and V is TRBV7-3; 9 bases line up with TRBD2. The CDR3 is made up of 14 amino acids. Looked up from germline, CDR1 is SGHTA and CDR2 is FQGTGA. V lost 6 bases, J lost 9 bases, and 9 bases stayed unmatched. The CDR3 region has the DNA TGTGCCAGCAGTCCGGGACTAGCAGTCGCTGAGCAGTTCTTC. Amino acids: CASSPGLAVAEQFF.

The CDR3 DNA sequence: TGTGCCTGGAGTGTACCCAGGAGCAATTCACCCCTCCACTTT. Translation gives CAWSVPRSNSPLHF. V gene TRBV30 combines with J gene TRBJ1-6; D is uncertain. Germline-derived CDR1 and CDR2 are GTSNPN and SVGIG (reference sequence). The CDR3 loop spans 14 amino acids. With 0 bases removed from V and 7 bases from J, the gap between germline ends came to 10 bases.

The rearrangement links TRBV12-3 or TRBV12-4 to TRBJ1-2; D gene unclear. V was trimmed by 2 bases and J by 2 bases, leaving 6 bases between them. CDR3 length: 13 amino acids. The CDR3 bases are TGTGCCAGCAGTTTAACGTCAAACTATGGCTACACCTTC. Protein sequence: CASSLTSNYGYTF.

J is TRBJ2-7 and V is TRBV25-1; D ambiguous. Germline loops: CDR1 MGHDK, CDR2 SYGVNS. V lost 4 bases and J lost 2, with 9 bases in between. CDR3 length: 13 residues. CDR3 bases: TGTGCCAGCAGTGTTCCAGCTCCCTACGAGCAGTACTTC. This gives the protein CASSVPAPYEQYF.

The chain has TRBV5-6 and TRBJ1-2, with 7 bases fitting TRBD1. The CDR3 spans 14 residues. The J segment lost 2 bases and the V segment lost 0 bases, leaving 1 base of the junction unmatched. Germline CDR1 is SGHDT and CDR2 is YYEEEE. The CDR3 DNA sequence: TGTGCCAGCAGCTTGGTGACAGGGAACTATGGCTACACCTTC. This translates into CASSLVTGNYGYTF.

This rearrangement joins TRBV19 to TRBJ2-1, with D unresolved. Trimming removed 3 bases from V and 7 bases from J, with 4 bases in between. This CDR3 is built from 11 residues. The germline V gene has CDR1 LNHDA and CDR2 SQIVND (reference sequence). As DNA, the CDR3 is TGTGCCAGTAGTATTAGAAATGAGCAGTTCTTC. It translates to CASSIRNEQFF.